A single sample is the source of the 27 T cell receptor beta chains below, sequenced in a study of OX40 agonist ivuxolimab in advanced cancers. Here immunoSEQ multiplex PCR was the method, and the copy in TCRdb shows in-frame clones only, minus some. Among 60,000 to 90,000 clones, roughly 90% were seen once, and the ten largest hold about 0.4%. The sample in question was CD4+ or CD8+ T cells sorted from blood, obtained in a trial of the OX40 agonist ivuxolimab. These receptors were obtained from an adult with an advanced solid tumor such as melanoma, head and neck, liver or kidney cancer.

The rearrangement uses TRBV7-2 and TRBJ2-2; the match to TRBD1 covers 7 bases. The germline V gene has CDR1 SGHTA and CDR2 FQGNSA. There are 14 residues in the CDR3. With V trimmed by 7 bases and J by 1 base, 3 bases remained unmatched. The CDR3 loop is CASTGTVNTGELFF. CDR3 nucleotides: TGTGCCAGCACCGGGACAGTGAACACCGGGGAGCTGTTTTTT.

CDR3 region: CASSTGLYRGNTIYF. CDR3 DNA sequence: TGCGCCAGCAGCACAGGGCTATATCGTGGAAACACCATATATTTT. The V gene is TRBV5-1, the J gene TRBJ1-3, with D perhaps TRBD1 (6 bases). The germline CDR1 and CDR2 sequences are SGHRS and YFSETQ. This CDR3 has 15 residues. V was pared by 4 bases and J by 3 bases, with 14 bases between.

The chain uses TRBV5-1 and TRBJ2-5; a possible D gene is TRBD1 (5 bases). The CDR3 has 14 residues. Trimming removed 7 bases from V and 1 base from J, with 14 bases in between. From germline, CDR1 is SGHRS and CDR2 YFSETQ. The CDR3 is CASRQRQLQETQYF. The DNA for the CDR3 is TGCGCCAGCCGACAGAGACAGCTCCAAGAGACCCAGTACTTC.

In its sample, this clone was seen once. This chain connects TRBV18 to TRBJ2-5, with 8 bases that match TRBD1. Germline assignment: CDR1 KGHSH and CDR2 LQKENI. CDR3 length: 16 amino acids. Germline trimming cut 1 base from V and 3 bases from J; bases unmatched to any gene: 7. This CDR3 reads CASSPRASTGEETQYF. CDR3 bases: TGTGCCAGCTCACCACGAGCCTCGACAGGGGAAGAGACCCAGTACTTC.

Points on this clone: A junction boundary mismatches the germline segment, possibly from a read error. This chain uses TRBV15 with TRBJ2-7; perhaps TRBD1 as D (7 bases). The V gene's germline CDR1 is LNHNV and CDR2 YYDKDF (reference sequence). The CDR3 has 17 amino acids. The chain's CDR3 is CATSGDRDSIFSYEQYF. DNA for the CDR3: TGTGCCACCAGCGGAGACAGGGACTCTATCTTTTCCTACGAGCAGTACTTC.

Turning to this clone: This CDR3 is also generated by other DNA sequences in the sample. The rearrangement joins TRBV19 to TRBJ1-5; D unclear. This CDR3 comprises 12 residues. CDR1 and CDR2 from the germline V gene are LNHDA and SQIVND (reference sequence). Between the trimmed V and J ends, which lost 1 base and 5 bases, there was a span of 3 bases. CDR3 loop: CASSIGDQPQHF. Here the CDR3 DNA reads TGTGCCAGTAGTATAGGGGATCAGCCCCAGCATTTT.

J is TRBJ2-1 and V is TRBV30; 12 bases line up with TRBD2. Germline assignment: CDR1 GTSNPN and CDR2 SVGIG (reference sequence). Losses at the gene ends were 4 bases for V and 2 bases for J; bases not matched to a gene: 6. The CDR3 covers 16 residues. CDR3 protein: CAWKTSGGKAYNEQFF. Here the CDR3 DNA reads TGTGCCTGGAAAACTAGCGGGGGGAAAGCCTACAATGAGCAGTTCTTC.

The CDR3 DNA reads as TGTGCCAGTCTGCGGCCGGTGAGTGGCTACACCTTC. Its protein product is CASLRPVSGYTF. The chain has TRBV6-1 and TRBJ1-2; unclear D gene. V lost 9 bases and J 7 bases, leaving 15 bases between the germline ends. The CDR3 is made up of 12 amino acids. Looked up from germline, CDR1 is MNHNS and CDR2 is SASEGT.

V and J are TRBV7-7 and TRBJ2-2; possibly TRBD1 or TRBD2 for D (5 bases each). The CDR3 runs 14 residues. Trimming stripped 6 bases from V and 3 bases from J, with 11 bases between. Per the germline V gene, CDR1 is SSHAT and CDR2 is FNYEAQ (reference sequence). The CDR3 nucleotides are TGTGCCAGCAGTCGGGACCTGTACACCGGGGAGCTGTTTTTT. The encoded protein is CASSRDLYTGELFF.

J is TRBJ2-2 and V is TRBV29-1, with no clear D. CDR1 is SQVTM, CDR2 ANQGSEA, per germline. Trimming took 4 bases from V and 2 from J, leaving 2 bases between them. The CDR3 contains 11 residues. DNA of the CDR3: TGCAGCGTTGTTAACACCGGGGAGCTGTTTTTT. This translates into CSVVNTGELFF.

The V gene is TRBV5-1, the J gene TRBJ2-1; D is tentatively TRBD1 or TRBD2 (5 bases each). Trimming took off 3 bases at V and 4 bases at J, with 8 bases between the two ends. There are 13 residues in the CDR3. The germline gives CDR1 SGHRS, CDR2 YFSETQ. CDR3 in DNA: TGCGCCAGCAGCTACGGGGCTTACAATGAGCAGTTCTTC. Translating it yields CASSYGAYNEQFF.

The genes are TRBV6-6 and TRBJ2-1; possible D gene TRBD2, 6 bases. The CDR3 runs to 15 residues. V lost 7 bases to trimming and J lost 6 bases, with 19 bases between them. Germline assignment: CDR1 MNHNY and CDR2 SVGAGI (reference sequence). In DNA, the CDR3 is TGTGCCAGCACCCAGGGACTTTTAGATCTCAATGAGCAGTTCTTC. Translation gives CASTQGLLDLNEQFF.

The V and J genes are TRBV6-1 and TRBJ1-3, with D unresolved. V dropped 1 base and J dropped 0 bases, with 4 bases sitting between them. This CDR3 spans 14 amino acids. Germline assignment: CDR1 MNHNS and CDR2 SASEGT. The CDR3 DNA reads TGTGCCAGCAGTGAAGATACCTCTGGAAACACCATATATTTT. Translated, it gives CASSEDTSGNTIYF.

The V and J genes are TRBV7-2 and TRBJ1-3; D may be TRBD1 (6 bases). The CDR3 sequence is 14 residues long. The germline gives CDR1 SGHTA, CDR2 FQGNSA. V was shortened by 4 bases and J by 4 bases, with 11 bases between the two germline ends. CDR3 sequence reads: CASSSQGLGNTIYF. In nucleotides, the CDR3 is TGTGCCAGCAGCTCTCAGGGGTTGGGAAACACCATATATTTT.

V gene TRBV18 combines with J gene TRBJ1-1; 9 bases map to TRBD1. Germline V gene sequence: CDR1 KGHSH, CDR2 LQKENI. The CDR3 is 15 residues long. The V and J ends lost 4 bases and 3 bases, in that order; junction bases with no gene match: 6. The CDR3 loop is CASSQQGAPDTEAFF. The CDR3 DNA reads TGTGCCAGCTCACAACAGGGGGCGCCGGACACTGAAGCTTTCTTT.

The V and J genes are TRBV4-3 and TRBJ2-2; 7 bases align to TRBD1. CDR3 length: 15 residues. Germline-derived CDR1 and CDR2 are LGHNA and YSLEER. V dropped 0 bases and J dropped 6; count of bases not matched to a gene: 4. The CDR3 coding sequence is TGCGCCAGCAGCCAAGACCTGACAGGGCCCGGGGAGCTGTTTTTT. Residues: CASSQDLTGPGELFF.

The rearrangement links TRBV4-1 to TRBJ2-3; 8 bases map to TRBD2. Per germline, CDR1 MGHRA and CDR2 YSYEKL. This CDR3 is built from 15 residues. V gave up 2 bases and J gave up 4 bases; unmatched junction bases: 5. CDR3 in amino acids: CASSQWAGGADTQYF. The CDR3 DNA sequence: TGCGCCAGCAGCCAATGGGCGGGAGGAGCAGATACGCAGTATTTT.

The chain couples TRBV5-1 to TRBJ2-1, with 8 bases matching TRBD1. CDR3 size: 13 residues. Looked up from germline, CDR1 is SGHRS and CDR2 is YFSETQ. The J segment lost 8 bases and the V segment lost 1 base, leaving 2 bases of the junction unmatched. CDR3 nucleotide sequence: TGCGCCAGCAGCTTGAACAGGGGGGATGAGCAGTTCTTC. Amino acid sequence: CASSLNRGDEQFF.

The chain has TRBV5-1 and TRBJ2-2; 7 nucleotides align to TRBD1. J lost 3 bases, V lost 4 bases, and 6 bases had no gene match. This CDR3 region has 15 residues. CDR1 is SGHRS, CDR2 YFSETQ, per germline. CDR3 coding DNA: TGCGCCAGCAGCAGGGACAGTTCGGACACCGGGGAGCTGTTTTTT. Encoded protein: CASSRDSSDTGELFF.

Note on this clone: The identical CDR3 is also encoded by other nucleotide sequences in the sample. V and J are TRBV18 and TRBJ2-5; no reliable D call. The V end lost 2 bases, the J end lost 5 bases, and 3 bases lay between the germline ends. The germline CDR1 and CDR2 sequences are KGHSH and LQKENI. The CDR3 spans 11 residues. CDR3 sequence (DNA): TGTGCCAGCTCACCAGGGGAGACCCAGTACTTC. Amino acid sequence: CASSPGETQYF.

V and J are TRBV6-5 and TRBJ2-7, with D possibly TRBD1 on 6 matching bases. The CDR3 has 14 residues. The germline gives CDR1 MNHEY, CDR2 SVGAGI. Trimming removed 7 bases at V and 2 bases at J, with 15 bases between. Written as DNA, the CDR3 is TGTGCCAGCACCGAAGTGAGGGGGACCTACGAGCAGTACTTC. It codes for CASTEVRGTYEQYF.

The rearrangement joins TRBV28 to TRBJ1-1; D is unresolved. Looked up from germline, CDR1 is MDHEN and CDR2 is SYDVKM. The CDR3 sequence is 12 residues long. The V end lost 1 base, the J end lost 5 bases, and 5 bases lay between the germline ends. CDR3 DNA sequence: TGTGCCAGCAGTTTATCGGTAACTGAAGCTTTCTTT. Translating it yields CASSLSVTEAFF.

The chain carries TRBV6-5 and TRBJ2-2; a weak D match, TRBD2 (5 bases). In germline, CDR1 is MNHEY, CDR2 SVGAGI. V lost 5 bases, J lost 3 bases, and 13 bases lay in between. This CDR3 has 15 residues. For the CDR3, the DNA is TGTGCCAGCAGTCCTCCGGGGATGGACACCGGGGAGCTGTTTTTT. Protein product: CASSPPGMDTGELFF.

As for this clone: Its ends do not fully match the called genes, so a read error is possible. The chain links TRBV2 to TRBJ2-7; 7 bases are shared with TRBD2. CDR1 is SNHLY and CDR2 is FYNNEI in the germline V gene. The CDR3 runs 12 residues. In DNA, the CDR3 is TGTGCCAGCAGTGAATTAGGACTAGAAATAGCTTTC. It encodes CASSELGLEIAF.

This chain links TRBV18 with TRBJ2-7; unclear D gene. This CDR3 has 12 amino acids. The V end was cut by 5 bases, the J end by 2 bases, with 7 bases between. Germline V gene data show CDR1 as KGHSH and CDR2 as LQKENI. The CDR3 DNA reads as TGTGCCAGCTCATCAGCCGCCTACGAGCAGTACTTC. It specifies CASSSAAYEQYF. The full variable domain, its missing parts supplied by reference TRBV18 and TRBJ2-7, is NAGVMQNPRHLVRRRGQEARLRCSPMKGHSHVYWYRQLPEEGLKFMVYLQKENIIDESGMPKERFSAEFPKEGPSILRIQQVVRGDSAAYFCASSSAAYEQYFGPGTRLTVT.

V usage is TRBV7-9 and J usage is TRBJ2-1, with 13 bases aligning to TRBD2. Germline CDR1 is SEHNR and CDR2 is FQNEAQ (reference sequence). J lost 7 bases, V lost 5 bases, and 2 bases had no gene match. This CDR3 spans 14 amino acids. Here the CDR3 reads CASSPGLAGNEQFF. The CDR3 DNA reads as TGTGCCAGCAGCCCGGGACTAGCGGGGAATGAGCAGTTCTTC.

The J gene is TRBJ1-2, the V gene TRBV6-5; 11 nucleotides match TRBD1. The CDR3 has 15 amino acids. J was trimmed by 7 bases and V by 4 bases; bases with no gene match: 8. From germline, CDR1 is MNHEY and CDR2 SVGAGI. The CDR3 DNA sequence: TGTGCCAGCAGTTTCCCGGGACAGGGGGTCGGTGGCTACACCTTC. Its translation: CASSFPGQGVGGYTF.